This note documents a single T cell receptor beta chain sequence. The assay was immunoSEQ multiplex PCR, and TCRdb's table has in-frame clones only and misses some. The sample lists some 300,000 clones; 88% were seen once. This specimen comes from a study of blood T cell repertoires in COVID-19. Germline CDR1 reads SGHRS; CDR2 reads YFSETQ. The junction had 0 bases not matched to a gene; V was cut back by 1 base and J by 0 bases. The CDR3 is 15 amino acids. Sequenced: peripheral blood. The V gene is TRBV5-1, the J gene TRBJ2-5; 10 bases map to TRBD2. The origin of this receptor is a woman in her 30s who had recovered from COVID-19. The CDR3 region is CASSLTSGDQETQYF. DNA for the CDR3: TGCGCCAGCAGCTTGACTAGCGGGGACCAAGAGACCCAGTACTTC.